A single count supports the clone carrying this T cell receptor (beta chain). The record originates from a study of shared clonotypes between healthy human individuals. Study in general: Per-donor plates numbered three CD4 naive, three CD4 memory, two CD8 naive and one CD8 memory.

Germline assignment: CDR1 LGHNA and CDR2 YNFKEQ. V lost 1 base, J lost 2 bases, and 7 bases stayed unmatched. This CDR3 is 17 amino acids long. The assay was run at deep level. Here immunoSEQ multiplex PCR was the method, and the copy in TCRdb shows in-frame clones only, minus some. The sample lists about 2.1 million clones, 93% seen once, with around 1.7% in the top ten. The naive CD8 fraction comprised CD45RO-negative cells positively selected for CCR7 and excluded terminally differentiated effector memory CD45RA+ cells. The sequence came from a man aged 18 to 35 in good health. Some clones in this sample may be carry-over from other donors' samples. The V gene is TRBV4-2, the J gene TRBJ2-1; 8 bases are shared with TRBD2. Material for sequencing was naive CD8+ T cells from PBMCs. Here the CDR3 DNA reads TGTGCCAGCAGCCAAGGGGACCGCGGGGGGCCCTACAATGAGCAGTTCTTC. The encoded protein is CASSQGDRGGPYNEQFF.